This T cell receptor (beta chain) comes out of a study of cytomegalovirus exposure and HLA in healthy donors. About the research overall: Samples from HLA-typed donors yielded about 85 million unique TCRs in an early data release. General study points: When analyzed later, a missense DCLRE1C variant was found to be linked to TCR beta V- and J-gene trimming.

Germline CDR1 is MNHNS and CDR2 is SASEGT. With V trimmed by 4 bases and J by 8 bases, 12 bases remained unmatched. The CDR3 is 15 amino acids. In regard to this clone: The target antigen is unknown.

60 Vbeta and 13 Jbeta primers were used in PCR. The assay was immunoSEQ multiplex PCR, and TCRdb's table has in-frame clones only and misses some. In the table there are around 81,000 clones, approximately 57% of which are singletons. The material sequenced was PBMCs. This chain links TRBV6-1 with TRBJ1-2, with 8 bases identical to TRBD1. The receptor was isolated from a man aged 30 to 45 in good health and CMV-seropositive. This chain's CDR3 is CASSARTGGSGGYTF. DNA of the CDR3: TGTGCCAGCAGTGCGCGAACAGGGGGTAGTGGAGGCTACACCTTC.